This T cell receptor beta chain was captured by sequencing in a study of CXCR3-negative and CXCR3-positive naive CD8 T cells. Naive CD8+ T cells showed CD45RO-CCR7+CD27+CD95-. Study results and limitations: Expression of CXCR3 was partially reduced after cryopreservation, and fresh PBMCs were used in most assays. Naive subsets did not differ in surface CD5, and TRB CDR3 properties served to infer TCR strength. CXCR3-positive naive cells carried more hydrophobic TRB CDR3s than CXCR3-negative naive cells did. Diversity ran similarly high across both naive subsets but far lower in memory CD8+ cells.

5' RACE with UMI labels generated the TRB cDNA libraries. TCRdb reprocessed the 5' RACE reads, keeping one entry per CDR3 protein, no DNA. The sample shows 55,000 to 70,000 distinct CDR3 sequences, and 0.5% to 0.6% sits with its ten largest clones. As for this clonotype: Its antigen is unidentified.

The TCR was taken from a human donor in good health. Some clones in this sample may be carry-over from other donors' samples. Sequenced input: naive CXCR3+ CD8+ T cells from blood. Indicated subset: CD45RO-CCR7+CD27+CD95- naive CD8+ T cells expressing CXCR3 (TNR3+).

CDR3 loop: CASSTREYEQYF. The chain uses TRBV28 and TRBJ2-7; the TRBD2 assignment by TCRdb is unverifiable without DNA. The CDR3 loop spans 12 amino acids. Germline V gene sequence: CDR1 MDHEN, CDR2 SYDVKM.